This entry lists 31 T cell receptor beta chains sequenced from one sample in a study of cytomegalovirus exposure and HLA in healthy donors. Repertoires were generated with immunoSEQ multiplex PCR, while TCRdb's copy carries only in-frame clones and drops some. The sample lists hundreds of thousands of clones, roughly 83% occurring once. The sequenced sample consisted of PBMCs. All receptors derive from a woman between 25 and 40 years old in good health and CMV-seropositive.

The rearrangement links TRBV27 to TRBJ2-2; 9 nucleotides match TRBD2. The CDR3 runs 17 residues. Germline values: CDR1 MNHEY, CDR2 SMNVEV (reference sequence). After removal of 1 base from V and 7 bases from J, the junction contained 10 bases not matched to a gene. The CDR3 DNA is TGTGCCAGCAGTTTATGGGCTAGCGGGATTGTTGGCGGGGAGCTGTTTTTT. This gives the protein CASSLWASGIVGGELFF.

This chain joins TRBV6-5 and TRBJ2-3; D is unresolved. V was pared by 7 bases and J by 6 bases, with 14 bases between. In germline, CDR1 is MNHEY, CDR2 SVGAGI. The CDR3 runs to 13 residues. The DNA of the CDR3 is TGTGCCAGCACCGCCGATTCTACGGATACGCAGTATTTT. Residues: CASTADSTDTQYF.

There are a few counts of this clone. The rearrangement links TRBV20-1 to TRBJ1-2, with D unclear. The V gene's germline CDR1 is DFQATT and CDR2 SNEGSKA (reference sequence). The CDR3 contains 11 residues. Trimming shortened V by 6 bases and J by 5 bases, and 10 bases separated the two germline ends. The CDR3 DNA is TGCAGTGCCAACCTGATGTATGGCTACACCTTC. Translating gives CSANLMYGYTF.

The chain couples TRBV29-1 to TRBJ1-1, with TRBD1 matching 8 bases. This CDR3 spans 12 amino acids. Germline V gene data show CDR1 as SQVTM and CDR2 as ANQGSEA. V lost 5 bases, J lost 5 bases, and 4 bases stayed unmatched. Here the CDR3 reads CSVPQGATEAFF. CDR3 DNA sequence: TGCAGCGTTCCGCAGGGGGCGACTGAAGCTTTCTTT.

This clone was seen more than once but under ten times. V usage is TRBV7-3 and J usage is TRBJ1-1; 7 bases fit TRBD1. CDR3 size: 14 residues. The junction had 6 bases not matched to a gene; V was cut back by 5 bases and J by 3 bases. Per the germline V gene, CDR1 is SGHTA and CDR2 is FQGTGA. The CDR3: CASSLTGADTEAFF. The CDR3 DNA reads TGTGCCAGCAGCCTCACAGGGGCCGACACTGAAGCTTTCTTT. The full variable domain, with the rest looked up from reference TRBV7-3 and TRBJ1-1, is GAGVSQTPSNKVTEKGKYVELRCDPISGHTALYWYRQSLGQGPEFLIYFQGTGAADDSGLPNDRFFAVRPEGSVSTLKIQRTERGDSAVYLCASSLTGADTEAFFGQGTRLTVV.

J is TRBJ2-3 and V is TRBV27; D could derive from TRBD1 or TRBD2 (5 bases each). V was shortened by 2 bases and J by 0 bases, with 12 bases between the two germline ends. The CDR3 is 16 amino acids. CDR1 is MNHEY and CDR2 is SMNVEV in the germline V gene (reference sequence). The CDR3 is CASSLPGRSSTDTQYF. As DNA, the CDR3 is TGTGCCAGCAGTTTACCGGGACGCTCTAGCACAGATACGCAGTATTTT.

The CDR3 protein is CASSLVGYEQYF. The CDR3 DNA reads as TGTGCCAGCAGCTTAGTTGGCTACGAGCAGTACTTC. V usage is TRBV7-9 and J usage is TRBJ2-7; no definite D call. Trimming removed 1 base from V and 3 bases from J, with 4 bases in between. Germline CDR1 reads SEHNR; CDR2 reads FQNEAQ (reference sequence). The CDR3 extends over 12 amino acids. The full variable domain, with the rest looked up from reference TRBV7-9 and TRBJ2-7, is DTGVSQNPRHKITKRGQNVTFRCDPISEHNRLYWYRQTLGQGPEFLTYFQNEAQLEKSRLLSDRFSAERPKGSFSTLEIQRTEQGDSAMYLCASSLVGYEQYFGPGTRLTVT.

This clone was seen just once. The chain links TRBV11-2 to TRBJ2-7; D may match TRBD1 or TRBD2 (5 bases each). The CDR3 extends over 16 amino acids. The V and J ends lost 5 bases and 0 bases respectively, with 17 bases between them. Germline-derived CDR1 and CDR2 are SGHAT and FQNNGV. The CDR3 sequence is CASSPMDGTSSYEQYF. The DNA for the CDR3 is TGTGCCAGCAGCCCGATGGACGGGACCAGCTCCTACGAGCAGTACTTC.

The gene calls are TRBV5-4 and TRBJ2-7, with D perhaps assigned TRBD1 or TRBD2 (5 bases each). The V and J ends lost 10 bases and 6 bases respectively, with 20 bases between them. From germline, CDR1 is SGHNT and CDR2 YYREEE (reference sequence). CDR3 size: 13 residues. CDR3 sequence (DNA): TGTGCCGGCTCCGGGACCAGGACCACCGAGCAGTACTTC. As protein: CAGSGTRTTEQYF. Using reference TRBV5-4 and TRBJ2-7 for the parts outside the CDR3, the full variable domain is ETGVTQSPTHLIKTRGQQVTLRCSSQSGHNTVSWYQQALGQGPQFIFQYYREEENGRGNFPPRFSGLQFPNYSSELNVNALELDDSALYLCAGSGTRTTEQYFGPGTRLTVT.

V and J are TRBV6-1 and TRBJ1-1; tentatively, D is TRBD1 (6 bases). Germline values: CDR1 MNHNS, CDR2 SASEGT. The V end lost 4 bases, the J end lost 1 base, and 10 bases lay between the germline ends. The CDR3 length is 14 residues. The chain's CDR3 is CASSGPTGNTEAFF. The CDR3 DNA reads TGTGCCAGCAGTGGCCCGACAGGGAACACTGAAGCTTTCTTT.

This clone has only a few counts. The chain has TRBV15 and TRBJ1-1; D is uncertain. CDR3 length: 13 amino acids. CDR1 LNHNV and CDR2 YYDKDF come from the germline V gene (reference sequence). Deletions cut 6 bases from V and 5 bases from J, with 13 bases between. The chain's CDR3 is CATRRESGTEAFF. DNA for the CDR3: TGTGCCACCAGGCGGGAGTCGGGAACTGAAGCTTTCTTT.

This chain joins TRBV29-1 and TRBJ2-2; 13 nucleotides agree with TRBD2. This CDR3 contains 15 residues. The germline gives CDR1 SQVTM, CDR2 ANQGSEA. Trimming removed 6 bases from V and 7 bases from J; junction bases left unmatched: 8. The chain's CDR3 is CSVKLAGGPGGELFF. The CDR3 nucleotides read TGCAGCGTGAAACTAGCGGGAGGGCCGGGCGGGGAGCTGTTTTTT.

The chain recombines TRBV28 with TRBJ2-7, with TRBD1 matching 7 bases. The germline V gene encodes CDR1 MDHEN and CDR2 SYDVKM. The trim removed 2 bases at V and 2 bases at J, leaving 9 bases unmatched. The CDR3 length is 16 residues. The CDR3: CASSLEGAGDTYEQYF. In DNA, the CDR3 is TGTGCCAGCAGTTTAGAGGGGGCAGGGGATACCTACGAGCAGTACTTC.

The genes are TRBV9 and TRBJ2-1, with D hard to call. The ends were cut back, 0 bases at V and 8 bases at J, with 12 bases in the middle. CDR3 length equals 14 residues. CDR1 and CDR2 (germline): SGDLS, YYNGEE. The CDR3 bases are TGTGCCAGCAGCGTAGGTTCGTATGTGGATGAGCAGTTCTTC. This gives the protein CASSVGSYVDEQFF.

The chain is built from TRBV5-1 and TRBJ1-5; D call uncertain. In germline, CDR1 is SGHRS, CDR2 YFSETQ. The CDR3 consists of 13 residues. V was pared by 7 bases and J by 3 bases, with 11 bases between. The CDR3 nucleotides read TGCGCCAGCTCGCCGGGTCCCAATCAGCCCCAGCATTTT. Its translation is CASSPGPNQPQHF.

This clone turned up a few times. The rearrangement joins TRBV27 to TRBJ2-7, with unresolved D. With 6 bases removed from V and 0 bases from J, the gap between germline ends came to 9 bases. This CDR3 contains 13 residues. Germline-derived CDR1 and CDR2 are MNHEY and SMNVEV (reference sequence). The CDR3 nucleotides are TGTGCCAGCAGCTTGACTGACTCCTACGAGCAGTACTTC. Encoded protein: CASSLTDSYEQYF.

V and J are TRBV10-1 and TRBJ2-5; D gene unclear. The germline gives CDR1 WNHNN, CDR2 SYGVQD (reference sequence). The germline V and J ends were trimmed by 5 bases and 5 bases, with 12 bases remaining between them. The CDR3 consists of 13 residues. In DNA, the CDR3 is TGCGCCAGCAGTATTCAGCCTTGGGAGACCCAGTACTTC. Protein sequence: CASSIQPWETQYF.

The chain employs TRBV6-6 and TRBJ1-4; TRBD1 is a possible D gene (6 bases). This CDR3 has 16 residues. Trimming took 6 bases from V and 7 from J, leaving 21 bases between them. Germline lookup yields CDR1 MNHNY and CDR2 SVGAGI (reference sequence). DNA for the CDR3: TGTGCCAGCAGCGGGGGCCACCAGGGAGGGCGTGAAAAACTGTTTTTT. This encodes CASSGGHQGGREKLFF.

The rearrangement uses TRBV30 and TRBJ2-6; tentatively, D is TRBD1 (6 bases). Trimming stripped 3 bases from V and 2 bases from J, with 11 bases between. Germline CDR1 is GTSNPN and CDR2 is SVGIG (reference sequence). The CDR3 covers 15 residues. The CDR3 DNA follows: TGTGCCTGGAGCACACAGGGAACTGGGGCCAACGTCCTGACTTTC. This codes for CAWSTQGTGANVLTF. Complete variable domain (other parts from reference TRBV30 and TRBJ2-6): SQTIHQWPATLVQPVGSPLSLECTVEGTSNPNLYWYRQAAGRGLQLLFYSVGIGQISSEVPQNLSASRPQDRQFILSSKKLLLSDSGFYLCAWSTQGTGANVLTFGAGSRLTVL.

This sequence joins TRBV11-2 and TRBJ1-4, with a possible D match to TRBD1 (5 bases). V lost 5 bases and J 1 base, leaving 17 bases between the germline ends. Germline-derived CDR1 and CDR2 are SGHAT and FQNNGV. CDR3 length equals 17 residues. As DNA, the CDR3 is TGTGCCAGCAGCGGGGGATTCACGACTCTAACTAATGAAAAACTGTTTTTT. It translates to CASSGGFTTLTNEKLFF.

This chain uses TRBV2 with TRBJ2-7; the D gene is possibly TRBD1 (6 bases). This CDR3 is 16 amino acids long. Trimming took 5 bases from V and 0 from J, leaving 17 bases between them. Per the germline V gene, CDR1 is SNHLY and CDR2 is FYNNEI. CDR3 DNA: TGTGCCAGCAGTCCTTACAGGGTAGGGAGCTCCTACGAGCAGTACTTC. Amino acid sequence: CASSPYRVGSSYEQYF.

This clone was seen a single time. This chain connects TRBV27 to TRBJ2-3, with no clear D. CDR1 and CDR2 from the germline V gene are MNHEY and SMNVEV (reference sequence). This CDR3 is built from 13 residues. Deletions cut 4 bases from V and 5 bases from J, with 10 bases between. In nucleotides, the CDR3 is TGTGCCAGCAGTTCCCCCTCTCGAGATACGCAGTATTTT. Its translation is CASSSPSRDTQYF.

The chain carries TRBV28 and TRBJ1-2; D uncertain. The CDR3 has 11 residues. V lost 5 bases and J lost 8, with 9 bases in between. CDR1 and CDR2 from the germline V gene are MDHEN and SYDVKM. In DNA, the CDR3 is TGTGCCAGCAGTCGGACGGACGGCTACACCTTC. Its translation is CASSRTDGYTF.

This chain connects TRBV5-1 to TRBJ2-2; the D gene is possibly TRBD2 (5 bases). V was cut by 4 bases and J by 4 bases, with 11 bases left in between. Germline lookup yields CDR1 SGHRS and CDR2 YFSETQ. The CDR3 totals 14 residues. The CDR3 DNA reads as TGCGCCAGCAGCCCATCGGGGATCACCGGGGAGCTGTTTTTT. Translated: CASSPSGITGELFF.

This clone was counted a few times. The chain has TRBV20-1 and TRBJ2-1; D could derive from TRBD1 or TRBD2 (5 bases each). V lost 6 bases and J lost 6, with 9 bases in between. Per the germline V gene, CDR1 is DFQATT and CDR2 is SNEGSKA (reference sequence). The CDR3 has 11 residues. For the CDR3, the DNA is TGCAGTGCCGAGGGGCTCAATGAGCAGTTCTTC. Translating it yields CSAEGLNEQFF.

The rearrangement uses TRBV5-4 and TRBJ2-7; D gene ambiguous. The CDR3 spans 15 residues. Germline V gives CDR1 SGHNT, CDR2 YYREEE (reference sequence). With 4 bases removed from V and 1 base from J, the gap between germline ends came to 15 bases. CDR3 sequence reads: CASSDRPLPSYEQYF. Here the CDR3 DNA reads TGTGCCAGCAGCGACCGGCCTCTCCCTTCCTACGAGCAGTACTTC.

This chain uses TRBV18 with TRBJ2-5; D not certain. This CDR3 comprises 15 residues. With 3 bases removed from V and 0 bases from J, the gap between germline ends came to 11 bases. The V gene's germline CDR1 is KGHSH and CDR2 LQKENI. Here the CDR3 reads CASSPRSRYQETQYF. The CDR3 bases are TGTGCCAGCTCACCCCGATCTAGGTACCAAGAGACCCAGTACTTC.

This clone occurred once. This sample includes further DNA sequences coding for the same CDR3. The chain carries TRBV5-6 and TRBJ2-3; 7 bases are a match to TRBD2. Trimming took 2 bases from V and 0 from J; bases not matched to a gene: 3. CDR1 is SGHDT, CDR2 YYEEEE, per germline. The CDR3 totals 15 residues. The CDR3 reads CASSFSGTSTDTQYF. The CDR3 bases are TGTGCCAGCAGCTTCAGCGGGACTAGCACAGATACGCAGTATTTT. Variable domain in full (rest from reference TRBV5-6 and TRBJ2-3): DAGVTQSPTHLIKTRGQQVTLRCSPKSGHDTVSWYQQALGQGPQFIFQYYEEEERQRGNFPDRFSGHQFPNYSSELNVNALLLGDSALYLCASSFSGTSTDTQYFGPGTRLTVL.

This chain uses TRBV6-1 with TRBJ1-5; the match to TRBD1 covers 8 bases. Trimming removed 6 bases from V and 6 bases from J; junction bases left unmatched: 7. This CDR3 region has 14 residues. The germline V gene encodes CDR1 MNHNS and CDR2 SASEGT. Here the CDR3 reads CASRWTGLGQPQHF. As DNA, the CDR3 is TGTGCCAGCAGATGGACAGGGTTGGGTCAGCCCCAGCATTTT.

The chain combines TRBV6-5 with TRBJ1-1; D remains ambiguous. The CDR3 has 15 residues. V dropped 7 bases and J dropped 2 bases, with 17 bases sitting between them. The germline gives CDR1 MNHEY, CDR2 SVGAGI. The CDR3 sequence is CASTYNPVGNTEAFF. In DNA, the CDR3 is TGTGCCAGCACTTATAACCCGGTCGGTAACACTGAAGCTTTCTTT.

The chain uses TRBV4-1 and TRBJ1-2; no clear D gene. Looked up from germline, CDR1 is MGHRA and CDR2 is YSYEKL. CDR3 length equals 13 residues. The V and J ends lost 0 bases and 5 bases respectively, with 7 bases between them. CDR3 bases: TGCGCCAGCAGCCAAGAAGGAGGGTATGGCTACACCTTC. Translating gives CASSQEGGYGYTF.